This section outlines one T cell receptor (beta chain) sequence together with its context. Its antigen is still unknown. The data originate from a study of T cell repertoires in cytomegalovirus infection. Study-wide background: Shared public TCR beta signatures pointed to both CMV infection and a matching HLA type.

General study results and limits: The study found HLA-C-restricted CMV-specific TCR beta clonotypes dominating the ex vivo response.

With V trimmed by 6 bases and J by 5 bases, 9 bases remained unmatched. The CDR3 sequence is 13 residues long. Looked up from germline, CDR1 is DFQATT and CDR2 is SNEGSKA (reference sequence). TCRdb processed the reads anew with MiXCR; each CDR3 protein has one entry. This repertoire shows around 740,000 distinct CDR3 sequences, 35% to 40% found once; its top ten account for 2.5% to 3%. The chain recombines TRBV20-1 with TRBJ2-5; 7 bases are a match to TRBD1. The receptor comes from a human donor in good health (CMV status not recorded). Some clones in this sample may be carry-over from other donors' samples. Source material: PBMCs. The CDR3: CSAPDRPVETQYF. Written as DNA, the CDR3 is TGCAGTGCCCCGGACAGGCCCGTGGAGACCCAGTACTTC.